Listed below are T cell receptor beta chains from one sample, sequenced in a study of blood T cells in healthy people across ages. MiXCR, applied by TCRdb to the 5' RACE reads, yields one record per CDR3 protein. The sample has roughly 1,800,000 distinct CDR3 sequences; approximately 50% are singletons. The sequencing input was blood. The receptors here all came from a woman aged 40 to 49 in good health. Each CDR3 is given with its conserved first and last residue. A D gene is named only where the DNA matches it firmly. Only part of the rows carry a size: once, few, many, or a class if the clone is expanded.

size	V	J	D	CDR3
once	TRBV4-1	TRBJ2-5	TRBD2	CASSQGSSGGAGETQYF
few	TRBV12-3/TRBV12-4	TRBJ2-5	TRBD2	CAGSDGGSYNEQYF
many	TRBV29-1	TRBJ2-3	NA	CSVDWGTDTQYF
NA	TRBV7-9	TRBJ2-3	NA	CASSLRTGRGTDTQYF
NA	TRBV29-1	TRBJ2-1	NA	CSGTSAEQFF
few	TRBV28	TRBJ2-1	TRBD1	CASSLPTGINLRNEQFF
many	TRBV11-2	TRBJ2-1	NA	CASSSLDEQFF
NA	TRBV6-1	TRBJ1-2	NA	CASGGLYGYTF
NA	TRBV28	TRBJ1-5	NA	CASLAGGNQPQHF
NA	TRBV20-1	TRBJ2-5	NA	CSASSQAYAQYF
NA	TRBV6-1	TRBJ1-5	NA	CASSEPVGQPQHF
many	TRBV20-1	TRBJ2-1	NA	CSASGDSYNEQFF
few	TRBV6-2/TRBV6-3	TRBJ2-3	TRBD2	CASSFSSGDSTDTQYF
NA	TRBV4-1	TRBJ2-3	TRBD2	CASSQVLGLVADTQYF
NA	TRBV6-2/TRBV6-3	TRBJ2-7	TRBD2	CASSSLAGGRSYEQYF